Following are 28 T cell receptor beta chains from one sample sequenced in a study of blood T cell repertoires in COVID-19. Sequencing was performed with immunoSEQ multiplex PCR; in TCRdb, only in-frame clones are kept and a portion is missing. Among 450,000 to 500,000 clones listed, approximately 85% were seen once. The sample consisted of peripheral blood. These receptors were collected from a human donor in a cohort sampled during active COVID-19.

The V and J genes are TRBV5-1 and TRBJ2-1, with TRBD1 matching 7 bases. With 3 bases clipped from V and 4 bases from J, the junction kept 1 base outside the gene matches. CDR1 is SGHRS and CDR2 is YFSETQ in the germline V gene. CDR3 length equals 13 residues. CDR3 DNA: TGCGCCAGCAGCTCGGACAGGTACAATGAGCAGTTCTTC. Translated, it gives CASSSDRYNEQFF. Drawing the rest from reference TRBV5-1 and TRBJ2-1, the complete variable domain is KAGVTQTPRYLIKTRGQQVTLSCSPISGHRSVSWYQQTPGQGLQFLFEYFSETQRNKGNFPGRFSGRQFSNSRSEMNVSTLELGDSALYLCASSSDRYNEQFFGPGTRLTVL.

The genes are TRBV10-3 and TRBJ2-1; TRBD2 matches 14 bases. Germline trimming cut 4 bases from V and 6 bases from J; bases unmatched to any gene: 8. Germline V gives CDR1 ENHRY, CDR2 SYGVKD. This CDR3 has 17 residues. CDR3 loop: CAISGGTSGRTANEQFF. As DNA, the CDR3 is TGTGCCATCAGTGGGGGGACTAGCGGGAGAACGGCCAATGAGCAGTTCTTC.

V and J are TRBV28 and TRBJ1-1; D remains ambiguous. The CDR3 contains 15 residues. The germline CDR1 and CDR2 sequences are MDHEN and SYDVKM. With 1 base removed from V and 4 bases from J, the gap between germline ends came to 13 bases. This CDR3 reads CASSLLGEAGTEAFF. The CDR3 bases are TGTGCCAGCAGTTTATTAGGAGAAGCGGGCACTGAAGCTTTCTTT.

The V and J genes are TRBV21-1 and TRBJ2-7; TRBD1, the table's D call, was not compared with the DNA. TRBV21-1 is annotated as a pseudogene. CDR3 length: 14 residues. Here the CDR3 reads CASRTGQGIYEQYF. The DNA of the CDR3 is TGTGCCAGCAGGACCGGACAGGGAATCTACGAGCAGTACTTC.

This clone appeared once. The chain joins TRBV6-2 or TRBV6-3 to TRBJ1-4; D is ambiguous. The CDR3 sequence is 11 residues long. Trimming left V 6 bases short and J 5 bases short, with 4 bases between. In germline, CDR1 is MNHEY, CDR2 SVGEGT. CDR3 residues: CASSLNEKLFF. CDR3 nucleotides: TGTGCCAGCAGCCTAAATGAAAAACTGTTTTTT.

The chain employs TRBV9 and TRBJ2-3; 16 bases agree with TRBD2. Germline V CDR1 and CDR2: SGDLS, YYNGEE. CDR3 length: 16 amino acids. V lost 4 bases, J lost 4 bases, and 3 bases stayed unmatched. The CDR3 protein is CASSTGLAGGADTQYF. The CDR3 DNA reads TGTGCCAGCAGCACGGGACTAGCGGGAGGGGCAGATACGCAGTATTTT.

In the case of this clone: At one end the junction does not follow the germline gene, possibly because of a read error. J is TRBJ2-3 and V is TRBV6-2 or TRBV6-3; 12 nucleotides match TRBD2. This CDR3 is 16 amino acids long. Looked up from germline, CDR1 is MNHEY and CDR2 is SVGEGT. CDR3 loop: CTSSYITSGRRGTQYF. Written as DNA, the CDR3 is TGTACCAGCAGTTACATCACTAGCGGGAGGAGGGGTACGCAGTATTTT.

J is TRBJ1-2 and V is TRBV28, with D unresolved. The ends were cut back, 5 bases at V and 4 bases at J, with 8 bases in the middle. The CDR3 length is 12 residues. The V gene's germline CDR1 is MDHEN and CDR2 SYDVKM. CDR3 DNA sequence: TGTGCCAGCAGTAGAGTTCCCTATGGCTACACCTTC. It yields the protein CASSRVPYGYTF.

The J gene is TRBJ2-5, the V gene TRBV19; a possible D gene is TRBD1 (6 bases). With 7 bases removed from V and 7 bases from J, the gap between germline ends came to 16 bases. The CDR3 runs to 13 residues. CDR1 is LNHDA and CDR2 is SQIVND in the germline V gene (reference sequence). Here the CDR3 reads CASTPFGGWTQYF. CDR3 coding DNA: TGTGCCAGTACCCCCTTTGGGGGCTGGACCCAGTACTTC.

V is TRBV3-1 (or the pseudogene TRBV3-2) and J is TRBJ2-3; TRBD2 agrees at 10 bases. This CDR3 comprises 16 residues. Germline-derived CDR1 and CDR2 are LGHDT and YNNKEL (reference sequence). V dropped 4 bases and J dropped 1; count of bases not matched to a gene: 5. CDR3 residues: CASSRAGTSGTDTQYF. Written as DNA, the CDR3 is TGTGCCAGCAGCCGCGCCGGGACTAGCGGCACAGATACGCAGTATTTT.

The genes are TRBV11-2 and TRBJ1-2, with 8 bases aligning to TRBD1. The junction had 7 bases not matched to a gene; V was cut back by 6 bases and J by 4 bases. Germline CDR1 SGHAT, CDR2 FQNNGV. The CDR3 loop spans 14 amino acids. For the CDR3, the DNA is TGTGCCAGCAGTTTGGGACAGGCGGGCTATGGCTACACCTTC. It is translated as CASSLGQAGYGYTF.

CDR3 sequence: CSVKRGGPGADTQYF. The CDR3 nucleotides are TGCAGCGTTAAGAGGGGGGGACCCGGGGCAGATACGCAGTATTTT. This chain joins TRBV29-1 and TRBJ2-3, with D perhaps matching TRBD2 (7 bases). V lost 5 bases and J 4 bases, leaving 19 bases between the germline ends. The CDR3 is 15 amino acids. From germline, CDR1 is SQVTM and CDR2 ANQGSEA.

The chain has TRBV5-6 and TRBJ1-1, with D unresolved. Germline CDR1 SGHDT, CDR2 YYEEEE. V lost 4 bases and J 1 base, leaving 14 bases between the germline ends. The CDR3 consists of 15 residues. This CDR3 reads CASSPGPISNTEAFF. The CDR3 coding sequence is TGTGCCAGCAGCCCTGGCCCCATTTCGAACACTGAAGCTTTCTTT. Complete variable domain (other parts from reference TRBV5-6 and TRBJ1-1): DAGVTQSPTHLIKTRGQQVTLRCSPKSGHDTVSWYQQALGQGPQFIFQYYEEEERQRGNFPDRFSGHQFPNYSSELNVNALLLGDSALYLCASSPGPISNTEAFFGQGTRLTVV.

DNA for the CDR3: TGTGCCAGCAGCTCTGGACAGTCGAGGAATGAAAAACTGTTTTTT. Amino acids: CASSSGQSRNEKLFF. The rearrangement links TRBV5-4 to TRBJ1-4; TRBD1 is a possible D gene (6 bases). CDR1 is SGHNT, CDR2 YYREEE, per germline (reference sequence). The CDR3 has 15 residues. V was trimmed by 3 bases and J by 5 bases, leaving 14 bases between them.

V is TRBV5-6 and J is TRBJ2-7; TRBD2 matches 10 bases. This CDR3 has 13 amino acids. V dropped 0 bases and J dropped 10; count of bases not matched to a gene: 4. Germline values: CDR1 SGHDT, CDR2 YYEEEE. The CDR3 bases are TGTGCCAGCAGCTTGGTTGCTAGCGGGAGTCAGTACTTC. Encoded protein: CASSLVASGSQYF.

The chain has TRBV2 and TRBJ2-5, with TRBD2 identical over 11 bases. The V gene's germline CDR1 is SNHLY and CDR2 FYNNEI. Germline trimming cut 6 bases from V and 5 bases from J; bases unmatched to any gene: 8. This CDR3 is built from 15 residues. CDR3 sequence reads: CASSELAGDIETQYF. Written as DNA, the CDR3 is TGTGCCAGCAGCGAACTAGCGGGAGATATTGAGACCCAGTACTTC.

The V call is TRBV5-3, the J call TRBJ1-1, with D tentatively TRBD1 (5 bases). TRBV5-3 is identified as an open reading frame with a role that is uncertain. The CDR3 sequence is 16 residues long. Trimming cost V 0 bases and J 1 base, with 13 bases left between them. CDR3 protein: CARSLEWGRKNTEAFF. The CDR3 bases are TGTGCCAGAAGCTTGGAGTGGGGCAGGAAGAACACTGAAGCTTTCTTT.

The CDR3, as DNA: TGTGCCAGCAGCTTGGAGGGACACGGGGGGGACAATGAGCAGTTCTTC. Amino acid sequence: CASSLEGHGGDNEQFF. The V gene is TRBV5-5, the J gene TRBJ2-1, with 8 bases fitting TRBD2. This CDR3 contains 16 residues. CDR1 is SGHKS, CDR2 YYEKEE, per germline (reference sequence). V gave up 0 bases and J gave up 5 bases; unmatched junction bases: 7.

The count of this clone is one. The chain recombines TRBV28 with TRBJ1-3; D is unclear. This CDR3 is built from 13 residues. Trimming cost V 9 bases and J 4 bases, with 13 bases left between them. Germline CDR1 is MDHEN and CDR2 is SYDVKM. The CDR3 bases are TGTGCCAGAACCGAGGCTGCGGGAAACACCATATATTTT. Translating it yields CARTEAAGNTIYF.

The rearrangement uses TRBV13 and TRBJ2-7; D might be TRBD2 (6 bases). The germline CDR1 and CDR2 sequences are PRHDT and FYEKMQ (reference sequence). Deletions cut 2 bases from V and 5 bases from J, with 16 bases between. There are 15 residues in the CDR3. CDR3: CASSLSGTPYNEQYF. In nucleotides, the CDR3 is TGTGCCAGCAGCTTATCCGGGACTCCCTACAACGAGCAGTACTTC.

This clone came up a few times. V usage is TRBV15 and J usage is TRBJ1-2; 9 bases fit TRBD1. V was clipped by 0 bases and J by 7 bases; unmatched bases: 6. This CDR3 has 15 residues. Germline V lookup: CDR1 LNHNV, CDR2 YYDKDF (reference sequence). The CDR3 reads CATSRDRGQGSGYTF. The CDR3 nucleotides are TGTGCCACCAGCAGAGATCGGGGACAGGGTTCTGGCTACACCTTC.

The rearrangement links TRBV15 to TRBJ2-3; D not certain. Germline V gene data show CDR1 as LNHNV and CDR2 as YYDKDF (reference sequence). This CDR3 has 11 amino acids. Trimming shortened V by 5 bases and J by 6 bases, and 6 bases separated the two germline ends. This CDR3 is CATSDGDTQYF. CDR3 in DNA: TGTGCCACCAGCGACGGGGATACGCAGTATTTT.

V gene TRBV6-5 combines with J gene TRBJ2-2; D not resolved. V was pared by 10 bases and J by 3 bases, with 15 bases between. The CDR3 sequence is 14 residues long. Germline lookup yields CDR1 MNHEY and CDR2 SVGAGI. The CDR3 spells CATEETLDTGELFF. In DNA form, the CDR3 reads TGTGCCACCGAGGAAACCCTAGACACCGGGGAGCTGTTTTTT.

The chain is built from TRBV19 and TRBJ2-1; a weak D match, TRBD1 (7 bases). CDR1 and CDR2 (germline): LNHDA, SQIVND (reference sequence). V was cut by 3 bases and J by 6 bases, with 15 bases left in between. The CDR3 extends over 15 amino acids. As DNA, the CDR3 is TGTGCCAGTAGTATCGGGCAGGGGGGTTTCAATGAGCAGTTCTTC. Protein sequence: CASSIGQGGFNEQFF. Variable domain in full (rest from reference TRBV19 and TRBJ2-1): DGGITQSPKYLFRKEGQNVTLSCEQNLNHDAMYWYRQDPGQGLRLIYYSQIVNDFQKGDIAEGYSVSREKKESFPLTVTSAQKNPTAFYLCASSIGQGGFNEQFFGPGTRLTVL.

This sequence joins TRBV7-2 and TRBJ1-5; no firm D call. This CDR3 spans 16 amino acids. V was cut by 5 bases and J by 0 bases, with 14 bases left in between. Germline CDR1 reads SGHTA; CDR2 reads FQGNSA. CDR3 in DNA: TGTGCCAGCAGCCGGGGTTTGGGATTTAGCAATCAGCCCCAGCATTTT. Translation: CASSRGLGFSNQPQHF.

CDR3 sequence: CASSPRGWDVIQYF. CDR3 coding DNA: TGTGCCAGCAGCCCCAGGGGTTGGGATGTCATTCAGTACTTC. This chain links TRBV14 with TRBJ2-4, with D maybe TRBD1 (6 bases). Germline-derived CDR1 and CDR2 are SGHDN and FVKESK. The CDR3 is made up of 14 amino acids. V was clipped by 4 bases and J by 9 bases, with 16 bases between them.

J is TRBJ1-4 and V is TRBV4-1, with TRBD1 as a possible D gene (5 bases). The CDR3 consists of 14 residues. From germline, CDR1 is MGHRA and CDR2 YSYEKL. V was pared by 0 bases and J by 7 bases, with 9 bases between. The CDR3 reads CASSQDGRGEKLFF. In nucleotides, the CDR3 is TGCGCCAGCAGCCAAGATGGTAGGGGTGAAAAACTGTTTTTT.

The rearrangement uses TRBV5-1 and TRBJ2-3; 7 bases line up with TRBD1. With 4 bases clipped from V and 5 bases from J, the junction kept 7 bases outside the gene matches. Germline V gives CDR1 SGHRS, CDR2 YFSETQ. There are 14 residues in the CDR3. Here the CDR3 DNA reads TGCGCCAGCAGCCTCCGACAGGGAGTAGATACGCAGTATTTT. It yields the protein CASSLRQGVDTQYF. The whole variable domain, filled in from reference TRBV5-1 and TRBJ2-3, reads KAGVTQTPRYLIKTRGQQVTLSCSPISGHRSVSWYQQTPGQGLQFLFEYFSETQRNKGNFPGRFSGRQFSNSRSEMNVSTLELGDSALYLCASSLRQGVDTQYFGPGTRLTVL.